This T cell receptor beta chain was sequenced during a study of cytomegalovirus exposure and HLA in healthy donors. This PCR relied on a set of 60 Vbeta primers and 13 Jbeta primers. Generated by immunoSEQ multiplex PCR, the TCRdb table keeps only in-frame clones and is missing some. The data hold approximately 240,000 clones, with over 65% observed a single time. V was cut by 7 bases and J by 3 bases, with 12 bases left in between. The CDR3 sequence is 13 residues long. Germline V lookup: CDR1 MNHNY, CDR2 SVGAGI (reference sequence). The sequencing sample was made of PBMCs. The sequence was obtained from a woman aged 60 to 75 in good health and CMV-seropositive. The chain couples TRBV6-6 to TRBJ2-5, with D possibly being TRBD2 (5 bases). The CDR3 region is CASTGQLEETQYF. For the CDR3, the DNA is TGTGCCAGCACCGGGCAACTAGAAGAGACCCAGTACTTC.